This TCR beta chain was identified during a study of blood T cell repertoires in COVID-19. Study-level information: Whether acute or convalescent, the COVID-19 samples came from the United States, Italy and Spain. Nucleic acid was either cDNA or gDNA, and it came from T cells, B-cell-depleted T cells, or PBMCs.

The authors' processing: Estimated nucleated cell counts came from reference gene primer amplification. Sequencing was performed with immunoSEQ multiplex PCR; in TCRdb, only in-frame clones are kept and a portion is missing. That table furnishes V, J and clone size, whereas the DNA furnished D and trimming. The sample records 120,000 or so clones, 87% being singletons. V gave up 6 bases and J gave up 5 bases; unmatched junction bases: 9. This CDR3 contains 15 residues. CDR1 and CDR2 (germline): SNHLY, FYNNEI. This rearrangement joins TRBV2 to TRBJ2-1, with 8 bases that match TRBD2. The sequencing input was peripheral blood. The clonotype was recovered from a woman between 65 and 79 years old with acute or convalescent COVID-19. Here the CDR3 reads CASRALAGTHNEQFF. The DNA for the CDR3 is TGTGCCAGCAGGGCCTTAGCGGGGACTCACAATGAGCAGTTCTTC.